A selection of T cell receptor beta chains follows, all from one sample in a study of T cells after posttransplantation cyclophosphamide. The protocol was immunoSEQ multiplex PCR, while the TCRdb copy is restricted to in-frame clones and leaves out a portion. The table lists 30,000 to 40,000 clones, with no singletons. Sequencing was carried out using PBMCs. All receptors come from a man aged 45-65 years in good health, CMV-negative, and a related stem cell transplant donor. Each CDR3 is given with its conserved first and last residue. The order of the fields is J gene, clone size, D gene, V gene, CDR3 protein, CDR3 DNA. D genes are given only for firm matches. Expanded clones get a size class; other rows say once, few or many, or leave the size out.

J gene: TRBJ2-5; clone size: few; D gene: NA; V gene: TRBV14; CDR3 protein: CASSQEKYVGGETQYF; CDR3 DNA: TGTGCCAGCAGCCAAGAGAAGTATGTAGGCGGGGAGACCCAGTACTTC
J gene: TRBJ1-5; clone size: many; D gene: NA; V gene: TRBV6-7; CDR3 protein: CARPGGASQPQHF; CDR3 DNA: TGTGCCAGGCCCGGGGGGGCTTCTCAGCCCCAGCATTTT
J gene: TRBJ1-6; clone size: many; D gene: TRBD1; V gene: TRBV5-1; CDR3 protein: CASSREAGGVYNSPLHF; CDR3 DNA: TGCGCCAGCAGCAGGGAGGCAGGGGGCGTCTATAATTCACCCCTCCACTTT
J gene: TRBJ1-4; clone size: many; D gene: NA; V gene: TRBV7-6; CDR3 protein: CASSRRGSNEKLFF; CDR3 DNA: TGTGCCAGCAGCCGCAGGGGATCTAATGAAAAACTGTTTTTT
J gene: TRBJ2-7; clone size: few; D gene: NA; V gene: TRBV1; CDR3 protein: CTSSQDLSVAYEQYF; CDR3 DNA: TGCACCAGCAGCCAAGATTTATCAGTGGCCTACGAGCAGTACTTC
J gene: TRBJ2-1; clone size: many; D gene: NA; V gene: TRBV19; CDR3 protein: CASSIKLLDEQFF; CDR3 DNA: TGTGCCAGTAGTATAAAACTCCTCGATGAGCAGTTCTTC
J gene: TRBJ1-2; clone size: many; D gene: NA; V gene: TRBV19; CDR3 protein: CASSTGESTNYGYTF; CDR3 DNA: TGTGCCAGTAGTACCGGGGAATCAACTAACTATGGCTACACCTTC
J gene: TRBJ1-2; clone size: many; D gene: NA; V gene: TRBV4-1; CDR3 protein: CASSQDLVRGNYGYTF; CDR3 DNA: TGCGCCAGCAGCCAAGATTTGGTCAGGGGAAACTATGGCTACACCTTC
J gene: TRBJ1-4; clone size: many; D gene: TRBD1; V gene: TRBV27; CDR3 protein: CASSSEGAGNEKLFF; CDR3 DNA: TGTGCCAGCAGTTCAGAGGGGGCGGGTAATGAAAAACTGTTTTTT
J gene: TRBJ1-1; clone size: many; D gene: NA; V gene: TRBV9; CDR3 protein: CASSGRGRLNTEAFF; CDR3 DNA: TGTGCCAGCAGCGGTCGTGGCAGATTAAACACTGAAGCTTTCTTT
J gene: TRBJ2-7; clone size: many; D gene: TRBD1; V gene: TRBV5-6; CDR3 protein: CASSLPPPRDRASEQYF; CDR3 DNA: TGTGCCAGCAGCTTGCCTCCTCCCCGGGACAGGGCTTCCGAGCAGTACTTC
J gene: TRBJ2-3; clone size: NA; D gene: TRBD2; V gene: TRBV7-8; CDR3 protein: CASSGRPGLDIFPDTQYF; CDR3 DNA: TGTGCCAGCAGCGGGAGACCGGGACTAGATATTTTTCCAGATACGCAGTATTTT
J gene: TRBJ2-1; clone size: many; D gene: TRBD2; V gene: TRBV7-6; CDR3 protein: CASSSLAGAGNNEQFF; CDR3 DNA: TGTGCCAGCAGCTCCTTAGCGGGAGCGGGTAACAATGAGCAGTTCTTC
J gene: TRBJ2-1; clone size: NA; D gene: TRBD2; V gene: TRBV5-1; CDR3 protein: CASSLALAGSYNEQFF; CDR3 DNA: TGCGCCAGCAGCTTGGCCCTAGCGGGGTCCTACAATGAGCAGTTCTTC
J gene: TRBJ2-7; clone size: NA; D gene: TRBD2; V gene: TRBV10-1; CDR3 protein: CASRSGLAGDEQYF; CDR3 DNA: TGCGCCAGCAGGTCAGGACTAGCGGGAGACGAGCAGTACTTC
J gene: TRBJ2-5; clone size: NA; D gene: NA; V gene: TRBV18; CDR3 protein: CASSPGLAQETQYF; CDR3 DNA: TGTGCCAGCTCACCAGGCCTAGCCCAAGAGACCCAGTACTTC
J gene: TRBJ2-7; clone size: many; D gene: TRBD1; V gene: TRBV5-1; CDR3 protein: CASSSGQGAHEQYF; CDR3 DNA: TGCGCCAGCAGCTCCGGACAGGGGGCCCACGAGCAGTACTTC
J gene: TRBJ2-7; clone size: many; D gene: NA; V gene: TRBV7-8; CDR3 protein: CASSWTRTTSGEQYF; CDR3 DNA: TGTGCCAGCAGCTGGACTCGGACCACGTCGGGGGAGCAGTACTTC
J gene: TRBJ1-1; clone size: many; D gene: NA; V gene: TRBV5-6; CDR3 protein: CASSLRGDTEAFF; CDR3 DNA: TGTGCCAGCAGCTTAAGAGGAGACACTGAAGCTTTCTTT
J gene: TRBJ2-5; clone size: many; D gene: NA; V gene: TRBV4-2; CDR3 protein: CASSQHGEVRPETQYF; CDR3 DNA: TGTGCCAGCAGCCAGCATGGGGAGGTGCGTCCAGAGACCCAGTACTTC
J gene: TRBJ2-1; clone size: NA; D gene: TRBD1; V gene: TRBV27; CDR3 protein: CASSPLPTGGNEQFF; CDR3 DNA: TGTGCCAGCAGTCCCCTACCGACAGGGGGGAATGAGCAGTTCTTC
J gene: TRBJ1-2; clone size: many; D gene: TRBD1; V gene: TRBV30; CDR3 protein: CAWSATGGSYTF; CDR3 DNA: TGTGCCTGGAGTGCAACAGGGGGCTCCTACACCTTC
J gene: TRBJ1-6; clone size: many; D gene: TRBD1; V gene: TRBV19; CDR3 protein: CASSMMRQGDSPLHF; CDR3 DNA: TGTGCCAGTAGTATGATGAGACAGGGGGATTCACCCCTCCACTTT
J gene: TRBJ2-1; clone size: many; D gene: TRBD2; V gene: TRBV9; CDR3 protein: CASSVGRGGYNEQFF; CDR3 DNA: TGTGCCAGCAGCGTTGGGCGGGGGGGCTACAATGAGCAGTTCTTC
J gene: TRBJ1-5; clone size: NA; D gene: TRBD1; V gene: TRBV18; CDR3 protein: CASSPAGTGYAQHF; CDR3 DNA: TGTGCCAGCTCACCAGCCGGGACAGGGTATGCCCAGCATTTT
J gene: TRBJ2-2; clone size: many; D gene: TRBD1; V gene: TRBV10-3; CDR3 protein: CAIKDRGGGELFF; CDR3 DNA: TGTGCCATCAAGGACAGGGGGGGCGGGGAGCTGTTTTTT
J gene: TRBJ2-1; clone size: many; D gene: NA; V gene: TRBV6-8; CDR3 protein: CASSYSRWYFTRFF; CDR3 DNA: TGTGCCAGCAGTTACTCGAGGTGGTACTTCACAAGGTTCTTC
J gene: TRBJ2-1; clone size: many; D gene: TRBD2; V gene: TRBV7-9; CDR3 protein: CASSLPSGPYSYNEQFF; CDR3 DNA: TGTGCCAGCAGCTTACCTAGCGGGCCCTACTCCTACAATGAGCAGTTCTTC
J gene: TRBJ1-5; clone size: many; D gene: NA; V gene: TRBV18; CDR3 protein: CASSPDLEVSNQPQHF; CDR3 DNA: TGTGCCAGCTCACCAGATCTTGAGGTTAGCAATCAGCCCCAGCATTTT
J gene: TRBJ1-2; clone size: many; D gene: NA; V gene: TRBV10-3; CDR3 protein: CAISESLGRENYGYTF; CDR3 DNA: TGTGCCATCAGTGAGTCTCTGGGGCGCGAGAACTATGGCTACACCTTC
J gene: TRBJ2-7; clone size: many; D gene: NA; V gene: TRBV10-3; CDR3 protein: CASTGSYEQYF; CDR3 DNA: TGTGCCTCGACAGGTTCCTACGAGCAGTACTTC
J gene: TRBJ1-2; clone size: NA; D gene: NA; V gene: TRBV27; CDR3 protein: CASMGAGDYGYAF; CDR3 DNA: TGTGCCAGCATGGGGGCGGGGGACTATGGCTACGCCTTC
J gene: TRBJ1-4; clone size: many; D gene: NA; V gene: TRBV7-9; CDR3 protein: CASSSPGEKLFF; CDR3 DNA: TGTGCCAGCAGCTCCCCAGGCGAAAAACTGTTTTTT
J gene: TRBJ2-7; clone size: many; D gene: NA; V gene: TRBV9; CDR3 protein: CASSVGGLARYEQYF; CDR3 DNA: TGTGCCAGCAGCGTAGGTGGGCTAGCTCGCTACGAGCAGTACTTC
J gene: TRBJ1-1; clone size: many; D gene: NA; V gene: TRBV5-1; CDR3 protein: CASSNPAGGSKAEAFF; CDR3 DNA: TGCGCCAGCAGCAACCCCGCGGGAGGGAGTAAGGCTGAAGCTTTCTTT
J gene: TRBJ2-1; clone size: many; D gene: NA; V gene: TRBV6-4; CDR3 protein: CASSDSWRGHNEQFF; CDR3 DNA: TGTGCCAGCAGTGACAGTTGGCGGGGTCACAATGAGCAGTTCTTC
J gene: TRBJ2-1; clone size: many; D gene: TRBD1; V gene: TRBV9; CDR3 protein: CASSGRDRRQFF; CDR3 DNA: TGTGCCAGCAGCGGCAGGGACAGACGACAGTTCTTC